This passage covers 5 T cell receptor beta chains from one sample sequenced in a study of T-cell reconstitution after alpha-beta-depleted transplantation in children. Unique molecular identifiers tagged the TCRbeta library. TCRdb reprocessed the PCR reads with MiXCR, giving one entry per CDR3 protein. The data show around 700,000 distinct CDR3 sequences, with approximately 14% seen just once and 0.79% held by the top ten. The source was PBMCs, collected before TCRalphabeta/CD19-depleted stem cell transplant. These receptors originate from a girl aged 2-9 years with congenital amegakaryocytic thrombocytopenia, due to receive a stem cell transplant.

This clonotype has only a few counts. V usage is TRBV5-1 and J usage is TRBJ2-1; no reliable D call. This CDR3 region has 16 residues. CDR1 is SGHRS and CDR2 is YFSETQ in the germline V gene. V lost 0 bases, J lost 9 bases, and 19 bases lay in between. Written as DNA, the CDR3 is TGCGCCAGCAGCTTGGCCGGAGTATGGCCGGTTGGTGAGCAGTTCTTC. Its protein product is CASSLAGVWPVGEQFF. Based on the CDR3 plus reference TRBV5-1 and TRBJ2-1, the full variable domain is KAGVTQTPRYLIKTRGQQVTLSCSPISGHRSVSWYQQTPGQGLQFLFEYFSETQRNKGNFPGRFSGRQFSNSRSEMNVSTLELGDSALYLCASSLAGVWPVGEQFFGPGTRLTVL.

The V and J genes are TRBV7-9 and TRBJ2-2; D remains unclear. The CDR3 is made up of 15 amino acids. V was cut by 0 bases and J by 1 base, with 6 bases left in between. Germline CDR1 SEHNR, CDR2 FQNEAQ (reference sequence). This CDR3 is CASSLAPGNTGELFF. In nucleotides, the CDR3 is TGTGCCAGCAGCTTAGCACCAGGGAACACCGGGGAGCTGTTTTTT.

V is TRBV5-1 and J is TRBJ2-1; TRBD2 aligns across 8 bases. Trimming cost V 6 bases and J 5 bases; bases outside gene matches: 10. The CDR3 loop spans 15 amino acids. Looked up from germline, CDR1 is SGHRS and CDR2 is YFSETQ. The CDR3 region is CASTLGGAGDNEQFF. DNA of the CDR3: TGCGCCAGCACCCTAGGAGGAGCGGGAGACAATGAGCAGTTCTTC. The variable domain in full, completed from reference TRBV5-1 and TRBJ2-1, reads KAGVTQTPRYLIKTRGQQVTLSCSPISGHRSVSWYQQTPGQGLQFLFEYFSETQRNKGNFPGRFSGRQFSNSRSEMNVSTLELGDSALYLCASTLGGAGDNEQFFGPGTRLTVL.

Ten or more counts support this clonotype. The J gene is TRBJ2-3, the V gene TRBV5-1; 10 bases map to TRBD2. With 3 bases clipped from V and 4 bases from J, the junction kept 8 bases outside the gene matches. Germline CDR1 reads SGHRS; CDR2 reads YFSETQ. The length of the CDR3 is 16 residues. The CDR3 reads CASSSRASGSPDTQYF. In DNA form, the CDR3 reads TGCGCCAGCAGCTCACGGGCTAGCGGGAGCCCAGATACGCAGTATTTT.

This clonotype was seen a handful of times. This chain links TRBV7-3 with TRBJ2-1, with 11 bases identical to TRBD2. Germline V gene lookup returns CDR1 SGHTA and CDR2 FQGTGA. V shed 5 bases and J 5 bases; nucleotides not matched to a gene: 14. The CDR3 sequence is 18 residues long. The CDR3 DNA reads TGTGCCAGCAGCCCTTCCCCTCGGGGACTAGCGGAGGACAATGAGCAGTTCTTC. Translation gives CASSPSPRGLAEDNEQFF.